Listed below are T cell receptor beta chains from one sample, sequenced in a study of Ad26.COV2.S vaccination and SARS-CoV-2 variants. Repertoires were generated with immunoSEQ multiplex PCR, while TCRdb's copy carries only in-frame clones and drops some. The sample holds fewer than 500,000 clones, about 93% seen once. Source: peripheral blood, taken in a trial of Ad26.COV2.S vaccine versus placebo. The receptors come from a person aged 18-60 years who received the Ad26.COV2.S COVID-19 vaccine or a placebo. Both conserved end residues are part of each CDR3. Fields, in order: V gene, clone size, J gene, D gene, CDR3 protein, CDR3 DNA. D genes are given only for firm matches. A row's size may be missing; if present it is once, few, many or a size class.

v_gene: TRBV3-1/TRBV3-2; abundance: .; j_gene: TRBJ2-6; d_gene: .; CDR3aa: CASSQGGANVLTF; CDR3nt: TGTGCCAGCAGCCAGGGGGGGGCCAACGTCCTGACTTTC
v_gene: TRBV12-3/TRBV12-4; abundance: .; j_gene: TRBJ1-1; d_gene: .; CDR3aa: CASSPLTGEAFF; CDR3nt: TGTGCCAGCAGTCCCCTAACGGGTGAAGCTTTCTTT
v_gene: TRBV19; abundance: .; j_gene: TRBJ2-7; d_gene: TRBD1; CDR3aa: CASSKGDRGAYEQYF; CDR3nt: TGTGCCAGTAGTAAGGGGGACAGGGGAGCATACGAGCAGTACTTC
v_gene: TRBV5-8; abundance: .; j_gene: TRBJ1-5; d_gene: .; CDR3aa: CASSLVQGIGQPQHF; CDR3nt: TGTGCCAGCAGCTTGGTACAGGGAATAGGCCAGCCCCAGCATTTT
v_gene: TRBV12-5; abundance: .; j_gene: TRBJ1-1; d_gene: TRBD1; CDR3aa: CASGLVLSGGTEAFF; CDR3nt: TGTGCTAGTGGTTTGGTACTGTCAGGGGGCACTGAAGCTTTCTTT
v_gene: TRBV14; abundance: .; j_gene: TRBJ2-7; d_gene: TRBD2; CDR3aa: CASSQTLAGGPYEQYF; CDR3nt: TGTGCCAGCAGCCAAACACTAGCGGGAGGGCCGTACGAGCAGTACTTC
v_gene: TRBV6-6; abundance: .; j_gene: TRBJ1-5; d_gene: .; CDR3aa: CATMTGGVGQPQHF; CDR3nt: TGTGCCACTATGACCGGCGGAGTTGGTCAGCCCCAGCATTTT
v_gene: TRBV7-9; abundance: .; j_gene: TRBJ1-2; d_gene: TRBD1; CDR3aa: CASSPPTGMGYGYTF; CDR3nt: TGTGCCAGCAGCCCCCCGACAGGGATGGGCTATGGCTACACCTTC
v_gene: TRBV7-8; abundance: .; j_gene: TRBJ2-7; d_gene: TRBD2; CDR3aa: CASSPIRTSGTYEQYF; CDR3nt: TGTGCCAGCAGCCCGATCCGGACTAGCGGGACCTACGAGCAGTACTTC
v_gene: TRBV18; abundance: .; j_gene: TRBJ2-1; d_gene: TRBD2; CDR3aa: CASSPPVLAGDLSYNEQFF; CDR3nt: TGTGCCAGCTCACCACCGGTTCTAGCGGGAGACCTCTCCTACAATGAGCAGTTCTTC
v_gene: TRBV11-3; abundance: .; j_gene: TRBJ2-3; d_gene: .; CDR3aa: CASSPTGSSTDTQYF; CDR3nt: TGTGCCAGCAGCCCTACAGGGTCTAGCACAGATACGCAGTATTTT
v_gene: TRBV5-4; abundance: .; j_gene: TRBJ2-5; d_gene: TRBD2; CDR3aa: CASSASGRAQETQYF; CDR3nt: TGTGCCAGCAGCGCAAGCGGGAGGGCCCAAGAGACCCAGTACTTC
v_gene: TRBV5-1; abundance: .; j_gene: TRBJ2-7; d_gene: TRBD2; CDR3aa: CASRTSGFPHEQYF; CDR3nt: TGCGCCAGCAGAACTAGCGGGTTCCCCCACGAGCAGTACTTC
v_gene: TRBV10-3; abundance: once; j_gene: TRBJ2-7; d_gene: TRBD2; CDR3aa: CAISGGTSGRAAGEQYF; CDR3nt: TGTGCCATCAGTGGTGGGACTAGCGGGAGGGCGGCGGGTGAGCAGTACTTC
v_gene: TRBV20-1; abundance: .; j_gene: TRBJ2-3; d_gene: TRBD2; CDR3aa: CSASVVAGGPQDTQYF; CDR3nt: TGCAGTGCTAGTGTTGTAGCGGGAGGGCCCCAAGATACGCAGTATTTT
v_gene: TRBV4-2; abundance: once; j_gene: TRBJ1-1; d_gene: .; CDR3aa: CASSQDVQFLMNTEAFF; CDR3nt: TGTGCCAGCAGCCAAGATGTACAATTCCTCATGAACACTGAAGCTTTCTTT
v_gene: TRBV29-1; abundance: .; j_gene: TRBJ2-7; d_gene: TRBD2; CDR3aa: CSVEDALAGDSYEQYF; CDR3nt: TGCAGCGTTGAAGATGCTCTAGCGGGGGACTCCTACGAGCAGTACTTC
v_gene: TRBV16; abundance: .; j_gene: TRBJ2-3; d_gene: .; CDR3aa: CASSLPASTDTQYF; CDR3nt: TGTGCCAGCAGCCTTCCGGCTAGCACAGATACGCAGTATTTT
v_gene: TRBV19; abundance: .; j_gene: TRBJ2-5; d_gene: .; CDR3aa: CASSIGGLAVETQYF; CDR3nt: TGTGCCAGTAGTATAGGGGGGCTAGCGGTAGAGACCCAGTACTTC
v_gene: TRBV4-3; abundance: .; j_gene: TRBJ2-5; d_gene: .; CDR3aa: CASSQDIVNQETQYF; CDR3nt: TGCGCCAGCAGCCAAGATATCGTAAACCAAGAGACCCAGTACTTC
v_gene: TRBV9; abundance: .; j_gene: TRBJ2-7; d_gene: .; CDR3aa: CASSVARADEQYF; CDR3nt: TGTGCCAGCAGCGTAGCCAGGGCCGACGAGCAGTACTTC
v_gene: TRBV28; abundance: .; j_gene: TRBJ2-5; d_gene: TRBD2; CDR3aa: CASSLPSGIQETQYF; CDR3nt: TGTGCCAGCAGTTTACCTAGCGGGATCCAAGAGACCCAGTACTTC
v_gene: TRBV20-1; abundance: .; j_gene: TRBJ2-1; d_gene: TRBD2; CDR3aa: CSAGLDNEQFF; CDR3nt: TGCAGTGCCGGACTAGACAATGAGCAGTTCTTC
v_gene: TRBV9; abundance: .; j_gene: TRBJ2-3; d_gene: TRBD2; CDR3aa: CASSVSSGRTDTQYF; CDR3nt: TGTGCCAGCAGCGTCTCTAGCGGTCGCACAGATACGCAGTATTTT
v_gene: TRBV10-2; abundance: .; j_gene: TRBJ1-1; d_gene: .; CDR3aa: CASSTGRGANTEAFF; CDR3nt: TGCGCCAGCAGTACAGGGAGAGGGGCGAACACTGAAGCTTTCTTT
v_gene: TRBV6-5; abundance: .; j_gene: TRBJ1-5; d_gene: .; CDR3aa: CASSLGINQPQHF; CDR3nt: TGTGCCAGCAGCCTAGGGATTAATCAGCCCCAGCATTTT
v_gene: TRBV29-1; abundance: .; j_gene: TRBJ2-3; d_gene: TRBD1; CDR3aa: CSVDRGQGRTDTQYF; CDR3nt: TGCAGCGTTGACCGCGGACAGGGTCGGACAGATACGCAGTATTTT
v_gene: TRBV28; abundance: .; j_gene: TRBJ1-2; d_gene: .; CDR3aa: CASQRQETNYGYTF; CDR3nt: TGTGCCAGCCAGAGGCAGGAAACTAACTATGGCTACACCTTC
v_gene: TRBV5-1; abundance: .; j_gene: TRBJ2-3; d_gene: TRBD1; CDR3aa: CASSLIRDSRTDTQYF; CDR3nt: TGCGCCAGCAGCTTGATACGGGACAGCCGCACAGATACGCAGTATTTT
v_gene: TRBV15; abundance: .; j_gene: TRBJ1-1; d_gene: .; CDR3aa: CATSRGPTGTDTEAFF; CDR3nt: TGTGCCACCAGCAGAGGTCCGACAGGTACGGACACTGAAGCTTTCTTT
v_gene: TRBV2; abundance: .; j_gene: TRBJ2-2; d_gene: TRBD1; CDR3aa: CASSERQGNTGELFF; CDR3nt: TGTGCCAGCAGTGAAAGACAGGGGAACACCGGGGAGCTGTTTTTT
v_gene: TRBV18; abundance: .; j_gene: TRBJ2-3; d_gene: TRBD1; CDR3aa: CASSPRTGEDTQYF; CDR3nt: TGTGCCAGCTCACCACGGACAGGGGAAGATACGCAGTATTTT
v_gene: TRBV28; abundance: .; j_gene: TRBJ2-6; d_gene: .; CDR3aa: CASSSTGAWGKAGAGANVLTF; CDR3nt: TGTGCCAGCAGTTCTACAGGGGCCTGGGGGAAAGCGGGAGCTGGGGCCAACGTCCTGACTTTC
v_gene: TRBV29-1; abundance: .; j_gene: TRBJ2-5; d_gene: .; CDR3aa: CSVEDKEAQYF; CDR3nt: TGCAGCGTTGAAGACAAGGAGGCCCAGTACTTC
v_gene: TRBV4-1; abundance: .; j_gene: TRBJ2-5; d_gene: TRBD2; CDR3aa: CASSTRLAGGQETQYF; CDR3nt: TGCGCCAGCAGCACTAGACTAGCGGGAGGGCAAGAGACCCAGTACTTC
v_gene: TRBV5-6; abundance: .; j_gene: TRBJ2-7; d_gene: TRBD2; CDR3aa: CASSYFRLAGWEQYF; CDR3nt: TGTGCCAGCAGCTATTTTCGGCTAGCGGGATGGGAGCAGTACTTC
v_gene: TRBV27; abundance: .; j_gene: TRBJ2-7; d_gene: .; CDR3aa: CASSSGPYEQYF; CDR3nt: TGTGCCAGCAGTTCAGGCCCATACGAGCAGTACTTC
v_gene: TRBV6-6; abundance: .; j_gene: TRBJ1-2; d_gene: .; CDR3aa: CASSYPGQHYGYTF; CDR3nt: TGTGCCAGCAGTTATCCGGGGCAGCACTATGGCTACACCTTC
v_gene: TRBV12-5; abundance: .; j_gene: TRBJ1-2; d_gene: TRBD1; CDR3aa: CASGSGQNYGYTF; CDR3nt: TGTGCTAGTGGTTCGGGACAGAACTATGGCTACACCTTC
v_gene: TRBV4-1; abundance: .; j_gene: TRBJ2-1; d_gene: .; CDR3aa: CASSQVIANEQFF; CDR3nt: TGCGCCAGCAGCCAAGTTATAGCCAATGAGCAGTTCTTC
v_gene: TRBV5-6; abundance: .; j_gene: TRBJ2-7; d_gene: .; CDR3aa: CASSFISLGRSSYEQYF; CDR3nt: TGTGCCAGCAGCTTTATATCCCTGGGCAGGAGCTCCTACGAGCAGTACTTC
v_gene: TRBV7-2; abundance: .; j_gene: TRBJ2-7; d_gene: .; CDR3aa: CASSLAGDATSYEQYF; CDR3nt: TGTGCCAGCAGCTTAGCGGGAGACGCGACCTCCTACGAGCAGTACTTC
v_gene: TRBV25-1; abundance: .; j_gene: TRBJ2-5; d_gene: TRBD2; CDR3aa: CASSEPTGGSEETQYF; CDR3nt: TGTGCCAGCAGTGAACCTACGGGAGGGAGTGAGGAGACCCAGTACTTC
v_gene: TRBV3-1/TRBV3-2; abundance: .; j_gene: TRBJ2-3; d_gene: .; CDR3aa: CASSPTRTDTQYF; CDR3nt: TGTGCCAGCAGCCCGACTAGAACAGATACGCAGTATTTT
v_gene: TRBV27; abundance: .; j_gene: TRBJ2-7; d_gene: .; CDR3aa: CASSSSGFDEQYF; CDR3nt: TGTGCCAGCAGTTCCTCAGGGTTCGACGAGCAGTACTTC
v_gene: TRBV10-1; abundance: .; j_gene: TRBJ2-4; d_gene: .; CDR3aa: CASSDGLRGNIQYF; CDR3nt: TGCGCCAGCAGTGATGGACTACGGGGGAACATTCAGTACTTC
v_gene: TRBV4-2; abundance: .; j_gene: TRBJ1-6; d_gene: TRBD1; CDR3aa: CASSQTGTDNSPLHF; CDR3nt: TGTGCCAGCAGCCAGACCGGGACAGATAATTCACCCCTCCACTTT
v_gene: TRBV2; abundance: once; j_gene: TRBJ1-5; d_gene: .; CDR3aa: CASSRLTNSNQPQHF; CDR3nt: TGTGCCAGCAGCCGCCTGACAAATAGCAATCAGCCCCAGCATTTT
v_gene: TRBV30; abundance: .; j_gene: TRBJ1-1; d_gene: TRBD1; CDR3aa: CAWSFWTGVMNTEAFF; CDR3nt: TGTGCCTGGAGTTTCTGGACAGGGGTCATGAACACTGAAGCTTTCTTT
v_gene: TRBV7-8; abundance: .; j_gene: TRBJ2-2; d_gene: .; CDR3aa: CASSLSVPQTGELFF; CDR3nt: TGTGCCAGCAGCTTGTCGGTGCCACAGACCGGGGAGCTGTTTTTT
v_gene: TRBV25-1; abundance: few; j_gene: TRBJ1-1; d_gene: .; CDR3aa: CASSQGRGHLITEAFF; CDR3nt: TGTGCCAGCAGTCAAGGCCGGGGACACCTCATCACTGAAGCTTTCTTT
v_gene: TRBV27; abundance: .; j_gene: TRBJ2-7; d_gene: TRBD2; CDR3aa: CASSSLPGLAAYEQYF; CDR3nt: TGTGCCAGCAGTTCGCTGCCGGGACTAGCGGCCTACGAGCAGTACTTC
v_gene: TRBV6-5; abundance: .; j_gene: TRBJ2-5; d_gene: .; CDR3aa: CAVQGIGQETQYF; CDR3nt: TGTGCCGTACAGGGTATCGGCCAAGAGACCCAGTACTTC
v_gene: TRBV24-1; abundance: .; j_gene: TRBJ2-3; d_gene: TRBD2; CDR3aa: CATSASGRAGTTQYF; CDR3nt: TGTGCCACCAGTGCAAGCGGGAGGGCGGGGACTACGCAGTATTTT
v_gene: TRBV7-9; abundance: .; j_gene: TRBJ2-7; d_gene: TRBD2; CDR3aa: CASSLPTSERPYEQYF; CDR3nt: TGTGCCAGCAGCTTACCGACTAGCGAACGCCCCTACGAGCAGTACTTC
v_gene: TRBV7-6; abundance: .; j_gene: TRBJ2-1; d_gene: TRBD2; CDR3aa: CASSLQAGVVGNEQFF; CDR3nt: TGTGCCAGCAGCTTACAAGCGGGAGTAGTGGGTAATGAGCAGTTCTTC
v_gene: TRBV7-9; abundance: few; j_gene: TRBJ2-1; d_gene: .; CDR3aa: CASSFVYEQFF; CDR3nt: TGTGCCAGCAGCTTTGTTTATGAGCAGTTCTTC
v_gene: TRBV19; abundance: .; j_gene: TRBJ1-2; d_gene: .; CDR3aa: CASSIDYGYTF; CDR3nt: TGTGCCAGTAGTATCGACTATGGCTACACCTTC
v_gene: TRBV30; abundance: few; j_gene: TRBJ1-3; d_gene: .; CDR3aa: CASTGGGHTIYF; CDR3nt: TGTGCCTCGACCGGGGGGGGCCACACCATATATTTT
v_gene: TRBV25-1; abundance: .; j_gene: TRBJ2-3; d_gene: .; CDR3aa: CASSPQYAASTDTQYF; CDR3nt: TGTGCCAGCAGTCCCCAGTATGCGGCCAGCACAGATACGCAGTATTTT